These 2 T cell receptor beta chains share one sample of origin, sequenced in a study of T cells in Graves' hyperthyroidism and ophthalmopathy. Researchers amplified the TCR beta CDR3 regions from RNA transcripts. The TCR CDR3 first-round RT-PCR relied on the HTBI primer set. Each CDR3 protein gets one entry after TCRdb re-called the multiplex PCR reads with MiXCR. Counted here are about 520,000 distinct CDR3 sequences, 20% to 25% occurring once; the ten biggest clones make up around 27%. The material sequenced was blood. The receptors were sampled from a man between 18 and 35 years old with Graves' hyperthyroidism.

This clonotype occurred many times. V is TRBV27 and J is TRBJ1-1, with TRBD1 matching over 7 bases. V trimming: 3 bases; J trimming: 7 bases; junction bases outside the gene matches: 8. CDR1 and CDR2 from the germline V gene are MNHEY and SMNVEV (reference sequence). The CDR3 runs 14 residues. In DNA form, the CDR3 reads TGTGCCAGCAGTTTGACAGGGTCAATCAGTGAAGCTTTCTTT. It translates to CASSLTGSISEAFF.

The table lists this clonotype with many counts. V and J are TRBV12-3 or TRBV12-4 and TRBJ1-5; D gene ambiguous. Deletions cut 7 bases from V and 2 bases from J, with 12 bases between. This CDR3 is built from 14 residues. In nucleotides, the CDR3 is TGTGCCAGCAATCTCAGAGGAGGCAATCAGCCCCAGCATTTT. It yields the protein CASNLRGGNQPQHF.